This TCR beta chain was sequenced in a study of cytomegalovirus exposure and HLA in healthy donors (dated by TCRdb to about 2017). Regarding the study in general: An earlier analysis of some 620 of the donors reported around 280 Gb of sequence data and around 120 million unique TCR beta sequences obtained from around 170 million T cells. Besides the first cohort of 500 to 700 subjects, a separate validation cohort made up of 120 different subjects was used. Roughly 300 gigabases of sequencing data and 70 million to 100 million unique TCR sequences were included in an early release covering around 600 HLA-typed donors. Donor age, sex, ethnicity and CMV serostatus were compiled together with the repertoire data. All discovery cohort repertoires had been generated on a single sequencing platform. The number of typed donors differed by locus: roughly 629-640 for A, B, C, DRB1 and DQB1; 522 for DQA1; approximately 600 for DPA1; and approximately 450 for DPB1. On average, about 200,000 unique TCR beta nucleotide sequences were sequenced per donor among several hundred genotyped donors of the cohort, with about 17% of those sequences being non-productive. An earlier analysis of 587 of the donors used high-throughput TCR beta sequencing to judge whether each TCR beta V gene segment behaved as functional or pseudogenic. To study patterns of TCR occurrence, a later analysis re-analyzed previously published TCR beta repertoires from around 660 donors and added high-resolution HLA genotyping. In a later genetic analysis, genome-wide SNP genotypes for about three fifths of the roughly 670 donors were used, and that subset was treated as a discovery cohort. Both class I and class II loci were covered by HLA typing, at four-digit resolution. The study aimed to test whether cataloging public T cell receptors could reveal signatures of past pathogen exposure. The later analysis used no new phenotypic data to find candidate immune exposures, relying instead on TCR beta sequences and their occurrence across donors. To predict cytomegalovirus infection status, the study combined high-throughput TCR immunosequencing, statistical association of individual TCRs with disease status, and machine learning. Of the roughly 430 genotyped donors, roughly 80% fell in the genetic ancestry cluster associated with self-reported Caucasian donors. About 5 DR-DQ haplotypes were handled as single units for association and clustering, since linkage in the cohort was strong. The study profiled the T cell repertoires of 500 to 800 subjects by immunosequencing and related them to cytomegalovirus serostatus.

General findings and caveats noted by the study authors: Strong co-occurrence of HLA alleles, especially DR and DQ, made assigning TCR associations to individual alleles difficult. According to the authors, the approach could potentially be generalized to other disease states and immunological phenotypes. A cluster of highly shared sequence variants was judged likely to be a technical artifact of the sequencing pipeline. Several of the top co-occurrence clusters appeared to be linked to parvovirus B19, influenza, CMV and Epstein-Barr virus, according to a later analysis. Linkage disequilibrium might explain the correlated functional status among segregating V segments, but an unknown experimental factor could not be excluded. In a later genetic analysis, a missense DCLRE1C variant was associated with V-gene and J-gene trimming of TCR beta chains, and the association was replicated in an independent cohort. An earlier analysis of 450 to 750 of the donors showed that most TCR beta V segments appeared in productive rearrangements either about 90% or about 30% of the time, which broadly matched IMGT annotations. According to a later analysis, TCR association rates differed among HLA loci, with DRB1 alleles showing the most associated TCRs and HLA-C alleles showing the fewest. Only TCR beta chains were sequenced in this cohort, and the absence of alpha or paired-chain data limited detectable features. Because counts were too low, under 20 rarely observed V segments, including chromosome 9 orphons, were left out of the earlier analysis of a few hundred of the donors. In a later analysis, HLA-associated TCR beta chains showed more clonal expansion and lower generation probabilities than non-associated chains that were equally common. A further reported finding was that TCR beta sequences accurately predicted the HLA-A and HLA-B alleles for most subjects in the first cohort. Compared with the roughly 670-donor mean, donors in an Asian-associated ancestry cluster had fewer N-insertions in productive TCRs, according to a later genetic analysis. Because the 87-base-pair reads could not distinguish some IMGT-functional V segments, including TRBV6-2 and TRBV6-3, those segments were excluded. A later analysis associated 16,951 TCR beta sequences with specific HLA alleles at a false discovery rate of 0.05. In vitro tests confirmed that a few of the cytomegalovirus-associated TCR beta chains recognize cytomegalovirus antigens. In both the original and validation cohorts, the classifier was reported to diagnose cytomegalovirus status with high specificity and sensitivity. Roughly uniform sequencing depth across donors was assumed in presence/absence analyses, although this assumption may not hold. Most TCR sequences were seen in very few donors, while some public TCRs were found in many individuals. A total of fewer than 200 TCR beta chains were listed by the study as associated with cytomegalovirus. Most CMV-associated TCR beta chains appeared to be HLA-restricted in a later analysis, and the HLA associations seemed to be driven largely by CMV exposure. Immune exposure information for the cohort was limited to CMV serostatus. Because HLA typing was unavailable for some donors at each locus, only the typed subset was used in association tests.

The cohort comprised hundreds of healthy bone marrow donors. At the time of sampling, all cohort members were nominally healthy, though unrecorded immune exposures were likely present. The donor was CMV seropositive and was included in the group of approximately 300 seropositive cohort members. Each donor provided a peripheral blood sample, and peripheral blood mononuclear cells were used for TCR beta sequencing. The Qiagen DNeasy Blood Extraction Kit was used to extract genomic DNA from the blood cell samples. The library was made by the immunoSEQ multiplex PCR assay. The multiplex PCR relied on a mix of 60 forward primers for TCR Vbeta segments and 13 reverse primers for TCR Jbeta segments. The CDR3 region of rearranged TCR beta genes was amplified from genomic DNA by a multiplex PCR assay. Amplified TCR beta libraries were sequenced as 87-base-pair reads on the Illumina HiSeq System. The paper's data handling went like this. In a later analysis, roughly 80 million unique TCR beta chains were counted across the approximately 640 repertoires, and roughly 11 million of these chains were shared by at least two donors. Raw reads were error-corrected and collapsed into unique sequences by a nearest-neighbor algorithm in which closely related sequences were merged to remove PCR and sequencing errors. Alignment of CDR3 sequences to IMGT reference sequences was used to assign V, D and J gene segments. For a sequence to be retained, a match of at least six nucleotides to both a V gene segment and a J gene segment was required. A rearrangement counted as productive if the CDR3 had no stop codons and remained in frame with V and J, and every other rearrangement counted as non-productive. Following IMGT convention, CDR3 was defined as the stretch from the second conserved V-encoded cysteine up to the conserved J-encoded phenylalanine. In an earlier analysis of around 600 of the donors, sequences lacking an unambiguous match to a single V gene segment were excluded. An earlier analysis of fewer than 650 of the donors classified V segments as functional when productive rearrangements were above 56.7% and as segregating when the standard deviation between donors was above 5%. To diagnose cytomegalovirus status from the catalog of TCR beta chain sequences, a statistical classification framework was built. In a later analysis, TCR nucleotide sequences were compared against IMGT/GENE-DB human TR gene sequences so that V and J genes could be assigned. The TCRdist pipeline was used in a later analysis to assign CDR3 sequences and most-parsimonious VDJ recombination scenarios. In a later analysis, every TCR beta chain was defined by the combination of its CDR3 amino acid sequence and its V-gene family, and reads without a unique V-gene family were dropped. To address suspected cross-contamination and a sequencing artifact, a later analysis removed roughly 580 highly shared, low-generation-probability nucleotide sequences. In a later analysis, a clonal expansion index for each public chain was calculated from normalized within-repertoire ranks of inferred template counts. A later analysis computed generation probabilities with a VDJ recombination model fitted to out-of-frame rearrangements, and checked the results against IGoR. A later analysis scored TCR-TCR, TCR-HLA and TCR-CMV co-occurrence with hypergeometric tests, applying a repertoire-size bias correction to TCR pairs. A later analysis estimated false discovery rates by permuting HLA or CMV assignments 20 times. In a later analysis, co-occurring TCRs were grouped with DBSCAN, and TCRdist sequence similarity was added when clustering was performed within HLA-allele-positive subsets. Repertoires with fewer than 30,000 or more than 120,000 public chains were left out of co-occurrence clustering, as were five repertoires with anomalous nucleotide sharing. Here the immuneACCESS table is served through TCRdb, limited to in-frame sequences with V and J called. Missing clones are a known gap in these copies; in checked studies unresolved V genes cover under half, and the rest lacks a known reason. The DNA was the basis for D and trimming; V, J and clone size are from that table. The sample includes roughly 150,000 clones, with about 64% observed a single time. The ten biggest clones cover about 2.9% of the sample.

Reading from cysteine to phenylalanine, the CDR3 counts 16 amino acids. CDR3 DNA is the only sequence kept; it has 48 bases, read in frame from the first base. CDR1 and CDR2 (SGHRS, YFSETQ) derive from the germline V gene. The junction shows trimming of 0 bases on V and 0 bases on J, plus 10 bases between the germline ends. As concerns this clone: Its antigen is currently not known. The input lacks base qualities; no much larger clone sits a single base away.

The chain is made from TRBV5-1 and TRBJ2-1; there is no confident call for the D gene. Sample: PBMCs. The receptor was derived from a woman aged 25 to 39 in good health and CMV-seropositive. For the CDR3, the sequence is CASSLASPFSYNEQFF. The nucleotide sequence reads as follows: TGCGCCAGCAGCTTGGCAAGCCCCTTCTCCTACAATGAGCAGTTCTTC.